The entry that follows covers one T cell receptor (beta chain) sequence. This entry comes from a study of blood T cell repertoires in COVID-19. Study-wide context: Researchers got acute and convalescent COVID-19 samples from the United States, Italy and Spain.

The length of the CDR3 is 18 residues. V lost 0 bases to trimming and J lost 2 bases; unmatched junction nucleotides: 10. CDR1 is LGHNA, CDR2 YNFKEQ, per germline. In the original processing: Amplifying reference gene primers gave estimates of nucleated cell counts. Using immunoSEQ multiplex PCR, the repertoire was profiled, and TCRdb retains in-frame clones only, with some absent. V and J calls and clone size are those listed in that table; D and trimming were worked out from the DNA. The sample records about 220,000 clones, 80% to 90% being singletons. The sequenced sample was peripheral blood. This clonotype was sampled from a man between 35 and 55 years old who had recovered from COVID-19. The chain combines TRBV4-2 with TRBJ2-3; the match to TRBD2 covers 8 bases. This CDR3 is CASSQDPDGSGDTDTQYF. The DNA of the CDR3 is TGTGCCAGCAGCCAAGATCCCGACGGTAGCGGGGACACAGATACGCAGTATTTT.